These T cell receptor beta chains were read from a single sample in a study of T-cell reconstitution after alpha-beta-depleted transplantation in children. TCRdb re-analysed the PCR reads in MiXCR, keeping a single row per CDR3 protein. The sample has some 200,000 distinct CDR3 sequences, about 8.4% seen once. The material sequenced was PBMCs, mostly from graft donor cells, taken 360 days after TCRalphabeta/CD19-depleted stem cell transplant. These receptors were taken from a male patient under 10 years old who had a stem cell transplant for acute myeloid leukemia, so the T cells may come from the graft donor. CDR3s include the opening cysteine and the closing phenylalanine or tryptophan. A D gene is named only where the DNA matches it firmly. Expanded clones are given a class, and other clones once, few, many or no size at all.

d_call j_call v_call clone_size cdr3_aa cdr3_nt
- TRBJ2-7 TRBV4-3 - CASSQDSAQREQYF TGCGCCAGCAGCCAAGATTCGGCGCAGCGGGAGCAGTACTTC
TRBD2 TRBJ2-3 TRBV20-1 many CSAPGLAGAISTDTQYF TGCAGTGCCCCAGGACTAGCGGGGGCCATTAGCACAGATACGCAGTATTTT
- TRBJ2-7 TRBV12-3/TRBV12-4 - CASSYYRGSAYEQYF TGTGCCAGCAGTTACTACCGGGGTTCCGCCTACGAGCAGTACTTC
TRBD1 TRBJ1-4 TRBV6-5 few CASSRGQVSEKLFF TGTGCCAGCAGTCGGGGACAGGTTTCCGAAAAACTGTTTTTT
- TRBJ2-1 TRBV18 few CASSPTGAYNEQFF TGTGCCAGCTCACCTACCGGGGCCTACAATGAGCAGTTCTTC
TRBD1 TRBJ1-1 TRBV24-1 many CATSDPGTGIPGTEAFF TGTGCCACCAGTGACCCCGGGACAGGGATCCCGGGGACTGAAGCTTTCTTT
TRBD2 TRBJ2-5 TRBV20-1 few CSARYSGRAIETQYF TGCAGTGCTAGATATTCCGGGAGGGCCATAGAGACCCAGTACTTC
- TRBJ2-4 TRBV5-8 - CASSSRQHKNIQYF TGTGCCAGCAGCTCCCGACAGCACAAAAACATTCAGTACTTC
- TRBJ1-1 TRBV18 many CASSPAGAGEAFF TGTGCCAGCTCACCAGCAGGGGCAGGGGAAGCTTTCTTT
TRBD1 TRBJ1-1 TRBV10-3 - CAIKKDREAEAFF TGTGCCATCAAGAAGGACAGGGAGGCCGAAGCTTTCTTT
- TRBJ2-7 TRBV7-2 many CASSPGTSTAAEQYF TGTGCCAGCAGCCCTGGGACTTCTACCGCCGCCGAGCAGTACTTC
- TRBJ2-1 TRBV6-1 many CASSERRGSYNEQFF TGTGCCAGCAGTGAAAGACGTGGCTCCTACAATGAGCAGTTCTTC
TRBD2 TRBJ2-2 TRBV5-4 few CASSLAHRWLAGDTNTGELFF TGTGCCAGCAGCTTGGCCCACCGATGGCTAGCGGGGGACACGAACACCGGGGAGCTGTTTTTT
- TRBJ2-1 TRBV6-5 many CASSYASGDFNEQFF TGTGCCAGCAGTTACGCGTCAGGGGATTTCAATGAGCAGTTCTTC
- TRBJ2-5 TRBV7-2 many CASLQWGAETQYF TGTGCCAGCCTCCAGTGGGGCGCGGAGACCCAGTACTTC
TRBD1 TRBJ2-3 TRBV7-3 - CASSPHGQGTQYF TGTGCCAGCAGCCCCCATGGACAGGGAACGCAGTATTTT
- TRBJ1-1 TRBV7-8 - CASSFADGQPDTEAFF TGTGCCAGCAGCTTTGCCGATGGACAGCCGGACACTGAAGCTTTCTTT
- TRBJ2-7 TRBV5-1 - CASSLEGPSYEQYF TGCGCCAGCAGCTTGGAAGGGCCTTCCTACGAGCAGTACTTC
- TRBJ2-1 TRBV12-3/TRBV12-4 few CASSVPGRPVFF TGTGCCAGCAGTGTCCCGGGACGACCTGTGTTCTTC
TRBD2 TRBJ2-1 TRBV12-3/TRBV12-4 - CASRSSGGTTRQFF TGTGCCAGCAGATCTAGCGGGGGGACCACGCGGCAGTTCTTC
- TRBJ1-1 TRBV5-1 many CASSLRRGWAEAFF TGCGCCAGCAGCTTACGCAGGGGTTGGGCTGAAGCTTTCTTT
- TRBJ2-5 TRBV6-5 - CASSYSFGGQKIQETQYF TGTGCCAGCAGTTACTCCTTTGGGGGGCAGAAAATACAAGAGACCCAGTACTTC
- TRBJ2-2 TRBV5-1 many CASTVLANTGELFF TGCGCCAGCACGGTCCTCGCGAACACCGGGGAGCTGTTTTTT
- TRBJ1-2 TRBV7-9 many CASSFAGLYGYTF TGTGCCAGCAGCTTTGCAGGTCTTTATGGCTACACCTTC
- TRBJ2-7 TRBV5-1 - CASNLGQDYEQYF TGCGCCAGCAACTTGGGACAAGACTACGAGCAGTACTTC
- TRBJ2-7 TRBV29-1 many CSVRVSYEQYF TGCAGCGTTAGGGTCTCCTACGAGCAGTACTTC
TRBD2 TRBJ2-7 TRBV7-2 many CASSRTSGSYEQYF TGTGCCAGCAGTCGGACTAGCGGGAGCTACGAGCAGTACTTC
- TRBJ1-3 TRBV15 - CATISDSFSGNTIYF TGTGCCACCATTAGCGACTCGTTCTCTGGAAACACCATATATTTT
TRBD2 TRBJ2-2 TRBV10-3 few CAIRPTSGSTGELFF TGTGCCATCAGGCCGACTAGCGGGAGCACCGGGGAGCTGTTTTTT
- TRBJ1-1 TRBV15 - CATSDVFGTEAFF TGTGCCACCAGCGATGTTTTCGGAACTGAAGCTTTCTTT
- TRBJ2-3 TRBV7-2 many CASSLGTAKQYF TGTGCCAGCAGCTTAGGGACAGCAAAGCAGTATTTT
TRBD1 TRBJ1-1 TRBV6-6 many CASNQGTEREAFF TGTGCCAGCAATCAAGGGACAGAAAGGGAAGCTTTCTTT
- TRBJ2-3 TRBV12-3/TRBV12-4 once CASSPHEKRGTDTQYF TGTGCCAGCAGCCCGCATGAGAAGAGGGGAACAGATACGCAGTATTTT
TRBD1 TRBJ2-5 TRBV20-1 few CSARDPRTGTWRETQYF TGCAGTGCTAGAGATCCCAGGACAGGGACGTGGCGGGAGACCCAGTACTTC
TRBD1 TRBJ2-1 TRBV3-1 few CASSRRTGDNEQFF TGTGCCAGCAGCCGCCGGACAGGGGACAATGAGCAGTTCTTC
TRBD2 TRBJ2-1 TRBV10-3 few CAIGLAGGNEQFF TGTGCCATCGGACTAGCGGGCGGCAATGAGCAGTTCTTC
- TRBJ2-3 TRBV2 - CASRVGSADTQYF TGTGCCAGCAGGGTTGGTTCGGCAGATACGCAGTATTTT
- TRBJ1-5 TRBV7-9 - CASSSSSSYQPQHF TGTGCCAGCAGCTCGTCCTCGAGCTATCAGCCCCAGCATTTT
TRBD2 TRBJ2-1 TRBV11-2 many CASSFRTSINEQFF TGTGCCAGCAGCTTCCGGACTAGCATAAATGAGCAGTTCTTC
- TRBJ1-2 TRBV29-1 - CSVGRNYGYTF TGCAGCGTTGGAAGGAACTATGGCTACACCTTC
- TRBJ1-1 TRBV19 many CASSMNGVWVAFF TGTGCCAGTAGTATGAATGGGGTTTGGGTAGCTTTCTTT
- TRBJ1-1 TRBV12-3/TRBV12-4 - CASSPLGGATEAFF TGTGCCAGCAGTCCGTTGGGGGGAGCCACTGAAGCTTTCTTT
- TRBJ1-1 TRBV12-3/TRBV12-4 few CASNQAGIPSF TGTGCCAGCAACCAGGCGGGAATTCCTTCCTTT
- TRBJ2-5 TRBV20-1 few CSARETVRETQYF TGCAGTGCTAGAGAAACAGTACGCGAGACCCAGTACTTC